The text below deals with one TCR beta chain. A read error may be the cause here, since a much bigger clone is one base away. Together with a sample-barcoded 5' primer, a J-beta primer mix was included in a second PCR lasting roughly 6 to 12 cycles. TCRdb reanalysed the 5' RACE reads using MiXCR and keeps one entry per CDR3 protein. The table shows about 680,000 distinct CDR3 sequences, with around 49% occurring only once. This sample was included in a study of blood T cells in healthy people across ages. CDR3 length: 13 amino acids. The germline V gene encodes CDR1 MNHEY and CDR2 SVGEGT. The sequence was obtained from a woman aged 60-70 years in good health. The genes are TRBV6-2 or TRBV6-3 and TRBJ2-7; D gene uncertain. Sequenced sample: blood. The CDR3 spells CASSDSGRHEQYF. For the CDR3, the DNA is TGTGCCAGCAGTGACTCGGGTAGACACGAGCAGTACTTC.